These 31 T cell receptor beta chains originate from one sample sequenced in a study of radiotherapy plus CTLA-4 blockade in lung cancer. Repertoires were generated with immunoSEQ multiplex PCR, while TCRdb's copy carries only in-frame clones and drops some. The table records about 90,000 clones, around 86% of them present only once. The sample in question was peripheral blood, obtained from a patient treated with radiotherapy plus ipilimumab. These receptors all come from a human donor with non-small cell lung cancer that progressed on radiotherapy plus ipilimumab.

This clone was observed a handful of times. The chain recombines TRBV11-1 with TRBJ2-7; 8 positions agree with TRBD1. The junction had 17 bases not matched to a gene; V was cut back by 6 bases and J by 4 bases. Looked up from germline, CDR1 is SGHAT and CDR2 is FQDESV (reference sequence). The CDR3 runs to 17 residues. The CDR3 DNA is TGTGCCAGCAGTCCCGACACAGACAGGGGAGGTTCGTACGAGCAGTACTTC. This encodes CASSPDTDRGGSYEQYF.

V gene TRBV30 combines with J gene TRBJ2-1; 7 bases align to TRBD2. With 4 bases clipped from V and 5 bases from J, the junction kept 5 bases outside the gene matches. The CDR3 loop spans 13 amino acids. The V gene's germline CDR1 is GTSNPN and CDR2 SVGIG (reference sequence). The CDR3 DNA reads TGTGCCTGGACAACGGGAGGCCACAATGAGCAGTTCTTC. It is translated as CAWTTGGHNEQFF.

There are a few counts of this clone. The rearrangement links TRBV12-5 to TRBJ1-5; 7 bases align to TRBD1. The CDR3 runs to 15 residues. Germline V gene sequence: CDR1 LGHNT, CDR2 FRNRAP. V was pared by 1 base and J by 4 bases, with 4 bases of the junction left unmatched. In nucleotides, the CDR3 is TGTGCTAGTGGTTTGGGGGACAGCAGTAATCAGCCCCAGCATTTT. This encodes CASGLGDSSNQPQHF.

The chain has TRBV5-1 and TRBJ1-1, with 7 positions matching TRBD1. The J segment lost 0 bases and the V segment lost 4 bases, leaving 6 bases of the junction unmatched. The V gene's germline CDR1 is SGHRS and CDR2 YFSETQ. The CDR3 runs 15 residues. CDR3 coding DNA: TGCGCCAGCAGCCGGGACAGTTTCATGAACACTGAAGCTTTCTTT. Amino acid sequence: CASSRDSFMNTEAFF.

In its sample, this clone was seen a few times. The rearrangement uses TRBV11-2 and TRBJ2-7; maybe TRBD2 (6 bases). The CDR3 is made up of 16 amino acids. Trimming cost V 3 bases and J 0 bases, with 15 bases left between them. Germline values: CDR1 SGHAT, CDR2 FQNNGV. CDR3 sequence reads: CASSLLRGRSSYEQYF. Written as DNA, the CDR3 is TGTGCCAGCAGCTTGCTGCGGGGAAGGAGCTCCTACGAGCAGTACTTC.

This clone was observed a few times. The rearrangement links TRBV5-1 to TRBJ1-3; D uncertain. The CDR3 spans 16 residues. V lost 0 bases to trimming and J lost 0 bases, with 10 bases between them. Germline V gives CDR1 SGHRS, CDR2 YFSETQ. CDR3 DNA: TGCGCCAGCAGCTTGGACCCAGGCAACTCTGGAAACACCATATATTTT. This gives the protein CASSLDPGNSGNTIYF.

This chain uses TRBV2 with TRBJ2-2; perhaps TRBD2 as D (5 bases). Trimming took 2 bases from V and 2 from J, leaving 9 bases between them. The CDR3 totals 15 residues. The V gene's germline CDR1 is SNHLY and CDR2 FYNNEI. In DNA form, the CDR3 reads TGTGCCAGCAGTGAACGGCGGGTTAACACCGGGGAGCTGTTTTTT. It translates to CASSERRVNTGELFF. The entire variable domain, with the rest obtained from reference TRBV2 and TRBJ2-2, is as follows: EPEVTQTPSHQVTQMGQEVILRCVPISNHLYFYWYRQILGQKVEFLVSFYNNEISEKSEIFDDQFSVERPDGSNFTLKIRSTKLEDSAMYFCASSERRVNTGELFFGEGSRLTVL.

The J gene is TRBJ1-2, the V gene TRBV18, with 7 bases fitting TRBD1. The trim removed 3 bases at V and 7 bases at J, leaving 11 bases unmatched. The CDR3 covers 15 residues. The germline V gene has CDR1 KGHSH and CDR2 LQKENI. The CDR3 loop is CASSPLAPPGGGYTF. The CDR3 DNA sequence: TGTGCCAGCTCACCCCTCGCTCCCCCAGGGGGTGGCTACACCTTC.

The genes are TRBV10-3 and TRBJ2-7; no clear D gene. In germline, CDR1 is ENHRY, CDR2 SYGVKD. The CDR3 has 13 amino acids. V was clipped by 10 bases and J by 0 bases, with 13 bases between them. The CDR3 loop reads CATEDLSSYEQYF. CDR3 DNA sequence: TGTGCCACCGAGGACCTAAGCTCCTACGAGCAGTACTTC.

This sequence joins TRBV28 and TRBJ1-2, with D hard to call. The CDR3 spans 16 residues. V was cut by 2 bases and J by 0 bases, with 13 bases left in between. Germline V CDR1 and CDR2: MDHEN, SYDVKM. In DNA, the CDR3 is TGTGCCAGCAGTTTACTACCCGATCCTGCTAACTATGGCTACACCTTC. Translated, it gives CASSLLPDPANYGYTF.

The rearrangement joins TRBV5-1 to TRBJ2-7, with TRBD1 identical over 9 bases. The CDR3 extends over 15 amino acids. CDR1 and CDR2 from the germline V gene are SGHRS and YFSETQ. V trimming: 1 base; J trimming: 7 bases; junction bases outside the gene matches: 9. In nucleotides, the CDR3 is TGCGCCAGCAGCTTGTCGGGACAGGGTCTGGGTGAGCAGTACTTC. Its protein is CASSLSGQGLGEQYF.

The chain employs TRBV13 and TRBJ2-3; perhaps TRBD1 as D (6 bases). V lost 6 bases, J lost 2 bases, and 15 bases lay in between. Germline V gene data show CDR1 as PRHDT and CDR2 as FYEKMQ (reference sequence). The CDR3 is 15 residues long. The CDR3 sequence is CASSSPQGPTDTQYF. CDR3 DNA sequence: TGTGCCAGCAGTTCACCTCAGGGGCCCACAGATACGCAGTATTTT.

The chain joins TRBV7-2 to TRBJ2-5; D unclear. The germline V gene has CDR1 SGHTA and CDR2 FQGNSA. Trimming cost V 1 base and J 3 bases, with 15 bases left between them. The CDR3 has 16 amino acids. In DNA, the CDR3 is TGTGCCAGCAGCTTAGGAGCGTTGGTCCTGAAAGAGACCCAGTACTTC. It specifies CASSLGALVLKETQYF.

Remarks on this clone: The same CDR3 can be traced to other DNA sequences in this sample. V usage is TRBV18 and J usage is TRBJ2-7, with no clear D. Trimming took 3 bases from V and 3 from J, leaving 3 bases between them. CDR3 length: 11 amino acids. Germline V lookup: CDR1 KGHSH, CDR2 LQKENI. The CDR3 DNA reads as TGTGCCAGCTCACCGAACTACGAGCAGTACTTC. Protein product: CASSPNYEQYF. Looking up the rest from reference TRBV18 and TRBJ2-7 gives the full variable domain: NAGVMQNPRHLVRRRGQEARLRCSPMKGHSHVYWYRQLPEEGLKFMVYLQKENIIDESGMPKERFSAEFPKEGPSILRIQQVVRGDSAAYFCASSPNYEQYFGPGTRLTVT.

The rearrangement links TRBV2 to TRBJ2-2; D perhaps matches TRBD1 (5 bases). V was trimmed by 4 bases and J by 6 bases, leaving 12 bases between them. CDR1 is SNHLY, CDR2 FYNNEI, per germline. The CDR3 contains 14 residues. This CDR3 reads CASSGGTGAGELFF. CDR3 sequence (DNA): TGTGCCAGCAGTGGCGGCACAGGCGCCGGGGAGCTGTTTTTT.

This chain uses TRBV29-1 with TRBJ1-4; TRBD1 aligns across 10 bases. Germline CDR1 SQVTM, CDR2 ANQGSEA. Losses at the gene ends were 7 bases for V and 7 bases for J; bases not matched to a gene: 9. The CDR3 runs to 14 residues. Here the CDR3 reads CSAYPRDRGEKLFF. In DNA, the CDR3 is TGCAGCGCCTACCCCCGGGACAGGGGTGAAAAACTGTTTTTT.

This clone was counted only a few times. The chain uses TRBV9 and TRBJ1-2, with D possibly being TRBD1 (5 bases). The germline gives CDR1 SGDLS, CDR2 YYNGEE. Trimming pared 0 bases from V and 0 bases from J, leaving 21 bases between. This CDR3 contains 19 residues. CDR3 coding DNA: TGTGCCAGCAGCGTAGGTTTAGGGGCGCAGGGCAAAGCTAACTATGGCTACACCTTC. It specifies CASSVGLGAQGKANYGYTF. Using reference TRBV9 and TRBJ1-2 for the parts outside the CDR3, the full variable domain is DSGVTQTPKHLITATGQRVTLRCSPRSGDLSVYWYQQSLDQGLQFLIQYYNGEERAKGNILERFSAQQFPDLHSELNLSSLELGDSALYFCASSVGLGAQGKANYGYTFGSGTRLTVV.

This rearrangement joins TRBV2 to TRBJ2-5; D might be TRBD2 (6 bases). The last part of the DNA fits TRBJ2-7 better; the J call may be wrong. The CDR3 has 15 amino acids. Per germline, CDR1 SNHLY and CDR2 FYNNEI. The CDR3, as DNA: TGTGCCAGCAGGGCGGAGGGATCGATGCGTAACGAGCAGTACTTC. This encodes CASRAEGSMRNEQYF.

This clone was found once. The chain is built from TRBV7-2 and TRBJ1-1, with TRBD1 matching over 7 bases. Unmatched junction bases numbered 4, after V lost 6 bases and J lost 0 bases. Germline V gene lookup returns CDR1 SGHTA and CDR2 FQGNSA. The CDR3 consists of 14 residues. The CDR3 protein is CASRPGQMNTEAFF. The CDR3 bases are TGTGCCAGCAGACCGGGACAGATGAACACTGAAGCTTTCTTT.

The chain recombines TRBV2 with TRBJ1-5; D unresolved. The CDR3 consists of 13 residues. V was pared by 1 base and J by 6 bases, with 7 bases between. Per germline, CDR1 SNHLY and CDR2 FYNNEI. CDR3 residues: CASSEGVGQPQHF. The CDR3 coding sequence is TGTGCCAGCAGTGAAGGAGTGGGTCAGCCCCAGCATTTT.

V is TRBV28 and J is TRBJ1-1, with 7 positions matching TRBD1. The CDR3 has 14 residues. Germline trimming cut 6 bases from V and 3 bases from J; bases unmatched to any gene: 7. CDR1 and CDR2 (germline): MDHEN, SYDVKM. The CDR3 reads CASRNTGEDTEAFF. CDR3 coding DNA: TGTGCCAGCAGAAATACAGGGGAGGACACTGAAGCTTTCTTT.

The J gene is TRBJ2-7, the V gene TRBV15; D remains ambiguous. V was clipped by 0 bases and J by 3 bases, with 3 bases between them. This CDR3 spans 12 amino acids. Looked up from germline, CDR1 is LNHNV and CDR2 is YYDKDF (reference sequence). CDR3 loop: CATSRDFYEQYF. The DNA of the CDR3 is TGTGCCACCAGCAGAGATTTCTACGAGCAGTACTTC.

The chain is built from TRBV6-1 and TRBJ1-6; D gene ambiguous. V was pared by 5 bases and J by 0 bases, with 8 bases between. This CDR3 is 15 amino acids long. CDR1 MNHNS and CDR2 SASEGT come from the germline V gene. The CDR3 loop is CASSFGSSYNSPLHF. For the CDR3, the DNA is TGTGCCAGCAGTTTTGGGAGCTCCTATAATTCACCCCTCCACTTT.

In this sample, this clone turned up once. This sequence joins TRBV28 and TRBJ1-5; 7 bases align to TRBD1. The J segment lost 2 bases and the V segment lost 6 bases, leaving 7 bases of the junction unmatched. The CDR3 is 15 amino acids. In germline, CDR1 is MDHEN, CDR2 SYDVKM. The CDR3 DNA reads TGTGCCAGCAGGGGATCAGGGGGGGGCAATCAGCCCCAGCATTTT. Its translation is CASRGSGGGNQPQHF.

The chain is built from TRBV5-1 and TRBJ2-5; unclear D gene. The CDR3 runs 15 residues. The V end lost 0 bases, the J end lost 0 bases, and 9 bases lay between the germline ends. Germline loops: CDR1 SGHRS, CDR2 YFSETQ. The CDR3 coding sequence is TGCGCCAGCAGCTTGGATCGGACCAACCAAGAGACCCAGTACTTC. It translates to CASSLDRTNQETQYF.

V is TRBV7-3 and J is TRBJ1-5, with TRBD1 matching over 8 bases. J lost 5 bases, V lost 6 bases, and 9 bases had no gene match. From germline, CDR1 is SGHTA and CDR2 FQGTGA. This CDR3 spans 15 amino acids. The CDR3, as DNA: TGTGCCAGCAGGCCGAAAACAGGGGGGTATCAGCCCCAGCATTTT. Protein product: CASRPKTGGYQPQHF.

The V call is TRBV10-3, the J call TRBJ2-1; D ambiguous. In germline, CDR1 is ENHRY, CDR2 SYGVKD. The CDR3 consists of 12 residues. V dropped 4 bases and J dropped 7 bases, with 8 bases sitting between them. For the CDR3, the DNA is TGTGCCATCAGTGGGGGTCCGAATGAGCAGTTCTTC. Translated, it gives CAISGGPNEQFF.

The rearrangement joins TRBV10-2 to TRBJ2-7; no definite D call. The germline CDR1 and CDR2 sequences are WSHSY and SAAADI. The CDR3 runs 11 residues. The V end was cut by 5 bases, the J end by 3 bases, with 5 bases between. CDR3 region: CASSTDYEQYF. As DNA, the CDR3 is TGCGCCAGCAGTACTGACTACGAGCAGTACTTC.

The count of this clone is one. The chain carries TRBV4-2 and TRBJ2-5, with 7 bases lining up with TRBD2. The CDR3 length is 16 residues. Per the germline V gene, CDR1 is LGHNA and CDR2 is YNFKEQ. Trimming at V came to 1 base and at J to 1 base, leaving 6 bases not matched to a gene. This CDR3 reads CASSQADSGAQETQYF. As DNA, the CDR3 is TGTGCCAGCAGCCAAGCCGACAGCGGGGCCCAAGAGACCCAGTACTTC.

The rearrangement links TRBV5-1 to TRBJ2-3, with TRBD2 identical over 8 bases. V lost 2 bases, J lost 6 bases, and 8 bases stayed unmatched. This CDR3 spans 15 amino acids. Germline CDR1 reads SGHRS; CDR2 reads YFSETQ. CDR3 residues: CASSLTSGIMDTQYF. For the CDR3, the DNA is TGCGCCAGCAGCTTAACTAGCGGAATCATGGATACGCAGTATTTT.

This sequence joins TRBV7-2 and TRBJ1-2; D is possibly TRBD1 (5 bases). This CDR3 comprises 17 residues. The germline gives CDR1 SGHTA, CDR2 FQGNSA. V was clipped by 2 bases and J by 6 bases, with 22 bases between them. For the CDR3, the DNA is TGTGCCAGCAGCTTAAACACGGCGACGGGGGGAGGTGATGGCTACACCTTC. As protein: CASSLNTATGGGDGYTF.